This T cell receptor (beta chain) stems from a study of cytomegalovirus exposure and HLA in healthy donors. Study as a whole: Around 86 million unique TCRs, all from HLA-typed donors, were included in an early release of the data. Findings of the study overall: Associated with cytomegalovirus, according to the listing, were 150 to 200 TCR beta chains.

Trimming took off 0 bases at V and 6 bases at J, with 15 bases between the two ends. Per the germline V gene, CDR1 is SGHRS and CDR2 is YFSETQ. The CDR3 runs to 16 residues. The study sampled nominally healthy donors, though unrecorded immune exposures were likely. The PCR was carried out with 60 Vbeta primers and 13 Jbeta primers. Clones were sequenced by immunoSEQ multiplex PCR, and TCRdb holds only the in-frame ones, with some missing. The table shows 130,000 to 150,000 clones, with 75% to 80% occurring only once. Details on this clone: Its antigen remains unknown.

Sequencing was done on a sample of PBMCs. This TCR derives from a woman in her forties or fifties in good health and CMV-seronegative. This rearrangement joins TRBV5-1 to TRBJ2-2, with a possible D match to TRBD1 (5 bases). The CDR3 loop reads CASSLDSGIPPGELFF. The CDR3, as DNA: TGCGCCAGCAGCTTGGATTCAGGGATCCCTCCCGGGGAGCTGTTTTTT.